Below are 27 T cell receptor beta chains sequenced from a single sample in a study of T-cell memory formation after mild COVID-19. MiXCR, applied by TCRdb to the 5' RACE reads, yields one record per CDR3 protein. This table has about 55,000 distinct CDR3 sequences, around 9.5% appearing once. The source material was PBMCs or a T cell subset sorted from them (not recorded which). The receptors derive from a man between 18 and 35 years old who had mild COVID-19 (a few samples of this study predate the infection). Cell type and time point are not known.

This clonotype was seen ten or more times. The V and J genes are TRBV7-9 and TRBJ1-2, with 9 positions matching TRBD1. V was clipped by 2 bases and J by 0 bases; unmatched bases: 4. This CDR3 has 16 residues. The germline gives CDR1 SEHNR, CDR2 FQNEAQ (reference sequence). CDR3 sequence reads: CASSLNRGRTNYGYTF. As DNA, the CDR3 is TGTGCCAGCAGCTTAAACAGGGGGCGAACTAACTATGGCTACACCTTC.

The chain carries TRBV7-2 and TRBJ1-1, with 9 nucleotides matching TRBD1. The CDR3 sequence is 13 residues long. V gave up 1 base and J gave up 7 bases; unmatched junction bases: 1. CDR1 SGHTA and CDR2 FQGNSA come from the germline V gene. DNA of the CDR3: TGTGCCAGCAGCTTAGGGACAGGGGATGAAGCTTTCTTT. Protein sequence: CASSLGTGDEAFF.

The chain combines TRBV7-2 with TRBJ2-5; D possibly corresponds to TRBD2 (5 bases). The CDR3 spans 12 residues. Germline assignment: CDR1 SGHTA and CDR2 FQGNSA. V was shortened by 6 bases and J by 5 bases, with 10 bases between the two germline ends. CDR3 nucleotide sequence: TGTGCCAGCAGGAGAGGGCGGGAGACCCAGTACTTC. Protein sequence: CASRRGRETQYF.

This clonotype came up many times. CDR3: CASSEFFFGTQYF. CDR3 sequence (DNA): TGTGCCAGCAGTGAATTTTTTTTCGGGACCCAGTACTTC. The V call is TRBV6-1, the J call TRBJ2-5; no firm D call. This CDR3 comprises 13 residues. Trimming took 2 bases from V and 7 from J, leaving 11 bases between them. Germline V gene sequence: CDR1 MNHNS, CDR2 SASEGT.

This clonotype was counted ten times or more. The rearrangement uses TRBV5-1 and TRBJ2-3; 9 bases are shared with TRBD2. Germline loops: CDR1 SGHRS, CDR2 YFSETQ. Unmatched junction bases numbered 8, after V lost 4 bases and J lost 2 bases. This CDR3 region has 16 residues. The CDR3 sequence is CASSVPLAGDTDTQYF. The DNA for the CDR3 is TGCGCCAGCAGCGTGCCCTTAGCGGGGGACACAGATACGCAGTATTTT.

CDR3 in amino acids: CASSPPGSGANVLTF. The CDR3 region has the DNA TGTGCCAGCAGCCCCCCGGGTTCTGGGGCCAACGTCCTGACTTTC. V gene TRBV7-3 combines with J gene TRBJ2-6; the D is unclear. CDR1 and CDR2 from the germline V gene are SGHTA and FQGTGA. The CDR3 length is 15 residues. V lost 5 bases and J lost 1, with 9 bases in between.

This clonotype has only a few counts. J is TRBJ2-7 and V is TRBV6-2 or TRBV6-3; D is unclear. CDR3 length equals 11 residues. In germline, CDR1 is MNHEY, CDR2 SVGEGT. Trimming shortened V by 6 bases and J by 7 bases, and 10 bases separated the two germline ends. The CDR3 DNA is TGTGCCAGCAGCCAAGGATCGGAGCAGTACTTC. It is translated as CASSQGSEQYF.

This chain links TRBV20-1 with TRBJ2-7, with TRBD1 as a possible D gene (6 bases). In germline, CDR1 is DFQATT, CDR2 SNEGSKA (reference sequence). The CDR3 contains 14 residues. V lost 3 bases and J lost 5, with 17 bases in between. The CDR3 region has the DNA TGCAGTGCTAGGGGACGAACAGGGACGGACGAGCAGTACGTC. Its translation is CSARGRTGTDEQYV.

This clonotype was picked up a small number of times. CDR3 DNA: TGTGCCAGTCCTCTTGGGGGGGGCAGCACAGATACGCAGTATTTT. Translation: CASPLGGGSTDTQYF. The genes are TRBV7-9 and TRBJ2-3; perhaps TRBD2 as D (7 bases). The CDR3 spans 15 residues. CDR1 is SEHNR, CDR2 FQNEAQ, per germline (reference sequence). Trimming cost V 9 bases and J 0 bases, with 16 bases left between them.

There are many counts of this clonotype. This chain uses TRBV6-2 or TRBV6-3 with TRBJ2-5, with D unresolved. Germline V gene lookup returns CDR1 MNHEY and CDR2 SVGEGT. This CDR3 has 14 residues. Between the trimmed V and J ends, which lost 6 bases and 7 bases, there was a span of 18 bases. The CDR3 here is CASSFRVGFGTQYF. CDR3 nucleotides: TGTGCCAGCAGCTTCCGGGTCGGCTTTGGGACCCAGTACTTC.

The table lists this clonotype with a few counts. The V and J genes are TRBV5-4 and TRBJ2-1; perhaps TRBD1 as D (6 bases). Germline assignment: CDR1 SGHNT and CDR2 YYREEE (reference sequence). Trimming removed 0 bases at V and 6 bases at J, with 19 bases between. This CDR3 region has 17 residues. The CDR3 bases are TGTGCCAGCAGCTTGGTGGGCCGAGGGGGTTTCCTCAATGAGCAGTTCTTC. Protein product: CASSLVGRGGFLNEQFF.

The rearrangement joins TRBV24-1 to TRBJ2-1; 7 positions match TRBD1. The CDR3 totals 15 residues. Losses at the gene ends were 4 bases for V and 3 bases for J; bases not matched to a gene: 5. The V gene's germline CDR1 is KGHDR and CDR2 SFDVKD. The CDR3 region is CATSETGLYYNEQFF. In DNA form, the CDR3 reads TGTGCCACCAGTGAGACAGGGCTCTACTACAATGAGCAGTTCTTC.

The V gene is TRBV27, the J gene TRBJ2-5, with 7 nucleotides matching TRBD2. The length of the CDR3 is 15 residues. The V gene's germline CDR1 is MNHEY and CDR2 SMNVEV (reference sequence). The J segment lost 5 bases and the V segment lost 8 bases, leaving 14 bases of the junction unmatched. The CDR3 region has the DNA TGTGCCAGCGAACGGAACCCCCGGGGAGGGGAGACCCAGTACTTC. Translating it yields CASERNPRGGETQYF.

V and J are TRBV9 and TRBJ1-2; no clear D gene. V was cut by 4 bases and J by 8 bases, with 9 bases left in between. The CDR3 sequence is 11 residues long. Germline V gives CDR1 SGDLS, CDR2 YYNGEE. CDR3 in amino acids: CASSSTGGYTF. CDR3 DNA sequence: TGTGCCAGCAGCTCCACCGGGGGCTACACCTTC.

In this sample, this clonotype turned up a few times. The chain joins TRBV29-1 to TRBJ1-1; D perhaps matches TRBD1 (5 bases). The CDR3 covers 13 residues. Germline V gene sequence: CDR1 SQVTM, CDR2 ANQGSEA. The V end lost 6 bases, the J end lost 2 bases, and 13 bases lay between the germline ends. DNA for the CDR3: TGCAGCGTAGGAGGGGTGAGCAACACTGAAGCTTTCTTT. Translating it yields CSVGGVSNTEAFF.

This clonotype was seen a handful of times. The chain couples TRBV7-2 to TRBJ2-1; 9 positions agree with TRBD2. The CDR3 contains 15 residues. CDR1 SGHTA and CDR2 FQGNSA come from the germline V gene. The trim removed 3 bases at V and 3 bases at J, leaving 3 bases unmatched. CDR3: CASSFSGGNYNEQFF. Written as DNA, the CDR3 is TGTGCCAGCAGCTTTAGCGGGGGAAACTACAATGAGCAGTTCTTC.

The chain links TRBV9 to TRBJ1-2, with 10 nucleotides matching TRBD1. V lost 3 bases to trimming and J lost 4 bases; unmatched junction nucleotides: 3. Germline CDR1 reads SGDLS; CDR2 reads YYNGEE. This CDR3 spans 14 amino acids. The CDR3 DNA reads as TGTGCCAGCAGCGCGACAGGGGGCGCCTATGGCTACACCTTC. The encoded protein is CASSATGGAYGYTF.

This clonotype was observed many times. The chain carries TRBV5-1 and TRBJ2-3; D is unresolved. Deletions cut 7 bases from V and 4 bases from J, with 10 bases between. The germline gives CDR1 SGHRS, CDR2 YFSETQ. The CDR3 has 12 residues. The CDR3 spells CASHTEPDTQYF. CDR3 nucleotides: TGCGCCAGCCACACCGAGCCAGATACGCAGTATTTT. Full variable domain (rest looked up from reference TRBV5-1 and TRBJ2-3): KAGVTQTPRYLIKTRGQQVTLSCSPISGHRSVSWYQQTPGQGLQFLFEYFSETQRNKGNFPGRFSGRQFSNSRSEMNVSTLELGDSALYLCASHTEPDTQYFGPGTRLTVL.

This chain joins TRBV7-8 and TRBJ2-5; the D is unclear. V lost 4 bases and J 9 bases, leaving 15 bases between the germline ends. The CDR3 is made up of 13 amino acids. Germline CDR1 is SGHVS and CDR2 is FQNEAQ. DNA for the CDR3: TGTGCCAGCAGCTCAGCCTCCCTGAATGCCCAGTACTTC. This codes for CASSSASLNAQYF.

The V and J genes are TRBV15 and TRBJ2-3; no clear D. Trimming pared 0 bases from V and 4 bases from J, leaving 5 bases between. This CDR3 region has 13 residues. Per the germline V gene, CDR1 is LNHNV and CDR2 is YYDKDF (reference sequence). This chain's CDR3 is CATSREYSDTQYF. The CDR3 DNA follows: TGTGCCACCAGCAGAGAGTATTCAGATACGCAGTATTTT.

Only a few counts were recorded for this clonotype. The chain has TRBV7-9 and TRBJ1-1; no firm D call. V lost 5 bases and J 2 bases, leaving 3 bases between the germline ends. The V gene's germline CDR1 is SEHNR and CDR2 FQNEAQ (reference sequence). CDR3 length: 11 residues. The CDR3 bases are TGTGCCAGCAGCCACAACACTGAAGCTTTCTTT. It codes for CASSHNTEAFF.

This clonotype was detected only a few times. The V gene is TRBV6-1, the J gene TRBJ2-3, with D perhaps given as TRBD1 or TRBD2 (5 bases each). The CDR3 is 14 amino acids. V lost 0 bases to trimming and J lost 6 bases, with 10 bases between them. Germline values: CDR1 MNHNS, CDR2 SASEGT. The CDR3 region is CASSEALGDDTQYF. Here the CDR3 DNA reads TGTGCCAGCAGTGAAGCGCTAGGGGACGATACGCAGTATTTT.

This sequence joins TRBV6-1 and TRBJ1-5; 9 bases are a match to TRBD1. V shed 4 bases, J shed 6 bases, and the junction held 7 bases outside the gene matches. Germline V gene sequence: CDR1 MNHNS, CDR2 SASEGT. This CDR3 contains 15 residues. The chain's CDR3 is CASSVGQGPGQPQHF. The CDR3 bases are TGTGCCAGCAGTGTAGGACAGGGGCCCGGTCAGCCCCAGCATTTT.

This clonotype was counted a few times. In DNA form, the CDR3 reads TGTGCCAGCAGTTACACGGGGTTGAACTATGGCTACACCTTC. Residues: CASSYTGLNYGYTF. The chain couples TRBV6-2 or TRBV6-3 to TRBJ1-2; D call uncertain. The germline gives CDR1 MNHEY, CDR2 SVGEGT. Trimming removed 2 bases from V and 2 bases from J, with 9 bases in between. This CDR3 is 14 amino acids long.

This clonotype has more than one count but fewer than ten. The genes are TRBV2 and TRBJ2-3; D may correspond to TRBD1 or TRBD2 (5 bases each). The CDR3 is 13 amino acids. The germline CDR1 and CDR2 sequences are SNHLY and FYNNEI. V dropped 9 bases and J dropped 5 bases, with 15 bases sitting between them. This CDR3 reads CARSEGSRDTQYF. CDR3 DNA sequence: TGTGCCAGGTCAGAGGGGTCCAGAGATACGCAGTATTTT.

Only one count was recorded for this clonotype. The chain carries TRBV2 and TRBJ1-1; no clear D gene. Trimming cost V 10 bases and J 3 bases, with 15 bases left between them. Per the germline V gene, CDR1 is SNHLY and CDR2 is FYNNEI. There are 13 residues in the CDR3. Here the CDR3 DNA reads TGTGCCATCGAGAAGGGTGGATACACTGAAGCTTTCTTT. It translates to CAIEKGGYTEAFF.

This chain links TRBV4-2 with TRBJ1-1; no definite D call. CDR1 is LGHNA, CDR2 YNFKEQ, per germline. The CDR3 extends over 14 amino acids. V dropped 0 bases and J dropped 1 base, with 6 bases sitting between them. Here the CDR3 reads CASSQDLKNTEAFF. Written as DNA, the CDR3 is TGTGCCAGCAGCCAAGATCTAAAGAACACTGAAGCTTTCTTT.